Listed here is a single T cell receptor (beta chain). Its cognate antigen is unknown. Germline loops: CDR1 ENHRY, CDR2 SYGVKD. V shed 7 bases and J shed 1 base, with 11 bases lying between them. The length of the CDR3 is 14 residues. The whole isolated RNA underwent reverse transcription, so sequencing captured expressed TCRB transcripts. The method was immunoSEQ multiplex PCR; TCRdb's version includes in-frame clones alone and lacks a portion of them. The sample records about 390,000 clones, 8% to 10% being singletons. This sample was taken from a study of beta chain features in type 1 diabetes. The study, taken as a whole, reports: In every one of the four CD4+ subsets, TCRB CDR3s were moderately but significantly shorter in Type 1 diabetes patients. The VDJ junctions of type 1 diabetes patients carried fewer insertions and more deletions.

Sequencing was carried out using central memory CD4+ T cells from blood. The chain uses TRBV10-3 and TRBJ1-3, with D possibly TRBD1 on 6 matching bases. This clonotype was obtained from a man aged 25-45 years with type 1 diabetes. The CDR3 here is CAITGQNSGNTIYF. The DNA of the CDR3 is TGTGCCATCACGGGACAAAATTCTGGAAACACCATATATTTT.